Listed here are 8 T cell receptor beta chains from one sample, sequenced in a study of response to subunit inactivated influenza vaccine. One entry per CDR3 protein, called by TCRdb with MiXCR from the RT-PCR reads. The sample lists about 520,000 distinct CDR3 sequences, less than 30% occurring once. The material sequenced was CD4+ T cells sorted from PBMCs, taken about 5 days after vaccination. These receptors all come from a man aged 50 to 59 who received an inactivated influenza vaccine.

A word on this clonotype: An end of the junction does not agree with germline; a read error may underlie this. The chain recombines TRBV6-2 or TRBV6-3 with TRBJ2-1, with 7 bases aligning to TRBD1. There are 14 residues in the CDR3. Germline CDR1 is MNHEY and CDR2 is SVGEGT. CDR3 in amino acids: CASTPQGHYNEQSF. In nucleotides, the CDR3 is TGTGCCAGCACCCCACAGGGGCACTACAATGAGCAGTCCTTC.

The rearrangement links TRBV7-2 to TRBJ2-6; 7 nucleotides agree with TRBD1. CDR1 is SGHTA and CDR2 is FQGNSA in the germline V gene. V trimming: 3 bases; J trimming: 1 base; junction bases outside the gene matches: 3. This CDR3 has 16 amino acids. The CDR3 region is CASSLRGRSGANVLTF. CDR3 DNA: TGTGCCAGCAGCTTGAGGGGGCGTTCTGGGGCCAACGTCCTGACTTTC.

V is TRBV29-1 and J is TRBJ2-1; D is ambiguous. Trimming took off 4 bases at V and 4 bases at J, with 5 bases between the two ends. This CDR3 spans 11 amino acids. Germline-derived CDR1 and CDR2 are SQVTM and ANQGSEA. CDR3 bases: TGCAGCGTTGCCGGATACAATGAGCAGTTCTTC. Amino acids: CSVAGYNEQFF.

This clonotype was observed a handful of times. The V and J genes are TRBV28 and TRBJ1-4, with TRBD1 as a possible D gene (5 bases). From germline, CDR1 is MDHEN and CDR2 SYDVKM. CDR3 length: 14 residues. V dropped 6 bases and J dropped 2 bases, with 10 bases sitting between them. The CDR3 is CASSWAGTNEKLFF. The CDR3 DNA reads TGTGCCAGCAGCTGGGCAGGGACTAATGAAAAACTGTTTTTT. Full variable domain (outside the CDR3, taken from reference TRBV28 and TRBJ1-4): DVKVTQSSRYLVKRTGEKVFLECVQDMDHENMFWYRQDPGLGLRLIYFSYDVKMKEKGDIPEGYSVSREKKERFSLILESASTNQTSMYLCASSWAGTNEKLFFGSGTQLSVL.

This clonotype was seen only a few times. The chain joins TRBV7-2 to TRBJ2-7; 11 bases are shared with TRBD2. With V trimmed by 9 bases and J by 6 bases, 13 bases remained unmatched. This CDR3 has 15 amino acids. The V gene's germline CDR1 is SGHTA and CDR2 FQGNSA. CDR3 coding DNA: TGTGCCAGTACCCCAGCTAGCGGGGGGCGCAGCGAGCAGTACTTC. It yields the protein CASTPASGGRSEQYF.

The chain carries TRBV28 and TRBJ2-1, with D unclear. CDR1 and CDR2 (germline): MDHEN, SYDVKM. This CDR3 comprises 16 residues. The V end lost 3 bases, the J end lost 9 bases, and 21 bases lay between the germline ends. As DNA, the CDR3 is TGTGCCAGCAGTTTCGCCCCGGATTACCCATTTAGTGAGCAGTTCTTC. Protein: CASSFAPDYPFSEQFF.

The CDR3 loop reads CASSQSPGKETQYF. For the CDR3, the DNA is TGTGCCAGCAGCCAATCCCCAGGGAAGGAGACCCAGTACTTC. The rearrangement uses TRBV4-2 and TRBJ2-5; D perhaps matches TRBD1 (5 bases). Germline V gene sequence: CDR1 LGHNA, CDR2 YNFKEQ. V shed 2 bases and J shed 5 bases, with 12 bases lying between them. The CDR3 runs to 14 residues.

This clonotype has a handful of counts. The rearrangement uses TRBV6-1 and TRBJ2-5; D may be TRBD2 (6 bases). The CDR3 has 13 amino acids. V lost 7 bases and J 5 bases, leaving 14 bases between the germline ends. Germline V gives CDR1 MNHNS, CDR2 SASEGT. In nucleotides, the CDR3 is TGTGCCAGCATCCTCGGGGGTATTGAGACCCAGTACTTC. Translating gives CASILGGIETQYF.